A selection of T cell receptor beta chains follows, all from one sample in a study of blood T cells in healthy people across ages. Each CDR3 protein is one row after TCRdb ran MiXCR on the 5' RACE reads. The table lists about a million distinct CDR3 sequences, roughly 51% of them singletons, with 20% to 25% in the top ten. The sequenced material came from blood. Source of these receptors: a woman in her fifties or sixties in good health. Both conserved end residues are part of each CDR3. A D gene is named only where the DNA matches it firmly. Size tells how often a clone was seen (once, few, many) or the class of an expanded clone, and some rows leave it out.

clone_size	d_call	v_call	j_call	cdr3_aa	cdr3_nt
NA	NA	TRBV7-2	TRBJ2-4	CASSLGGAKNIQYF	TGTGCCAGCAGCTTGGGGGGAGCCAAAAACATTCAGTACTTC
NA	NA	TRBV4-1	TRBJ2-1	CASSLPTSPGAQFF	TGCGCCAGCAGCCTTCCCACTAGCCCGGGTGCGCAGTTCTTC
few	TRBD1	TRBV20-1	TRBJ2-5	CSARLDRGRTRETQYF	TGCAGTGCTAGGTTGGACAGGGGCCGCACGAGGGAGACCCAGTACTTC
few	NA	TRBV6-5	TRBJ2-1	CASSYLTLGGFYNEQFF	TGTGCCAGCAGTTACCTGACGCTGGGGGGATTCTACAATGAGCAGTTCTTC
few	TRBD1	TRBV29-1	TRBJ2-1	CSVRGLDEQFF	TGCAGCGTCAGGGGGCTGGATGAGCAGTTCTTC
NA	TRBD2	TRBV28	TRBJ2-7	CATGIGTSSDEQYF	TGTGCCACCGGAATCGGGACTAGCAGCGACGAGCAGTACTTC
few	TRBD1	TRBV20-1	TRBJ1-1	CSASPRGTEAFF	TGCTCCGCTAGCCCCAGGGGGACTGAAGCTTTCTTT
NA	NA	TRBV12-3/TRBV12-4	TRBJ2-1	CASRPGNEQFF	TGTGCCAGTAGGCCGGGGAACGAGCAGTTCTTC
NA	TRBD2	TRBV7-2	TRBJ2-4	CASSPRGGLGEQYF	TGTGCCAGCAGCCCCCGGGGGGGTTTGGGAGAGCAGTACTTC
NA	TRBD1	TRBV20-1	TRBJ1-5	CSARGGGGGAPQHF	TGCAGTGCCAGGGGAGGGGGCGGAGGGGCTCCCCAGCATTTT
few	NA	TRBV15	TRBJ2-1	CATSRELGGYNEQFF	TGTGCCACCAGCAGAGAGCTAGGGGGGTACAATGAGCAGTTCTTC
few	NA	TRBV6-2/TRBV6-3	TRBJ1-1	CASSPRWGGTEAFF	TGTGCCAGCAGTCCTCGGTGGGGGGGTACTGAAGCTTTCTTT
NA	TRBD1	TRBV7-9	TRBJ1-1	CASSDYRGKGTNTEAFF	TGTGCCAGCAGCGATTACAGGGGCAAAGGAACGAACACTGAAGCTTTCTTT
few	NA	TRBV5-1	TRBJ2-3	CASSLLWAEDTQYF	TGCGCCAGCAGCTTGTTGTGGGCGGAAGATACGCAGTATTTT
NA	NA	TRBV2	TRBJ2-7	CASGRLSAYEQYF	TGTGCCAGCGGGAGGTTGTCCGCCTACGAGCAGTACTTC
NA	NA	TRBV2	TRBJ2-5	CASRLTGGQETQYF	TGTGCCAGCAGGTTGACAGGAGGTCAAGAGACCCAGTACTTC
NA	NA	TRBV4-2	TRBJ2-1	CASSQRGLRDNEQFF	TGTGCCAGCAGCCAACGGGGTCTGAGGGACAATGAGCAGTTCTTC
few	TRBD2	TRBV6-5	TRBJ2-3	CASSYSFSGRVSSTDTQYF	TGTGCCAGCAGTTACTCGTTTAGCGGGAGGGTTTCTAGCACAGATACGCAGTATTTT
NA	NA	TRBV15	TRBJ1-4	CATSRDGRVGEKLFF	TGTGCCACCAGCAGAGATGGCAGGGTGGGTGAAAAACTGTTTTTT
NA	NA	TRBV27	TRBJ2-3	CASSFVGFGRHTQYF	TGTGCCAGCAGTTTCGTGGGGTTCGGAAGACATACGCAGTATTTT
few	NA	TRBV12-3/TRBV12-4	TRBJ2-3	CASSTYSSLSTDTQYF	TGTGCCAGCAGCACCTACTCTTCGCTCAGCACAGATACGCAGTATTTT
few	NA	TRBV6-1	TRBJ1-2	CASSSTVANYGYTF	TGTGCCAGCAGTAGTACCGTGGCGAACTATGGCTACACCTTC
NA	TRBD1	TRBV7-9	TRBJ2-3	CASSLTGQGVTDTQYF	TGTGCCAGCAGCTTAACCGGACAGGGGGTTACAGATACGCAGTATTTT
NA	TRBD1	TRBV9	TRBJ1-2	CASSPGTGAKWVGYTF	TGTGCCAGCAGCCCGGGGACAGGGGCTAAGTGGGTTGGCTACACCTTC
NA	TRBD1	TRBV2	TRBJ2-4	CASSFDRGKNIQYF	TGTGCCAGCAGTTTCGACAGGGGCAAAAACATTCAGTACTTC
few	NA	TRBV20-1	TRBJ2-1	CSAGAPPRVEQFF	TGCAGTGCTGGGGCCCCCCCACGGGTTGAGCAGTTCTTC
few	NA	TRBV14	TRBJ1-2	CASSQGSGYYGYTF	TGTGCCAGCAGCCAAGGCTCGGGGTACTATGGCTACACCTTC
NA	TRBD1	TRBV5-4	TRBJ2-5	CASSWTGKGQLRETQYF	TGTGCCAGCAGCTGGACTGGCAAGGGACAGCTCAGAGAGACCCAGTACTTC
NA	NA	TRBV20-1	TRBJ2-1	CSATRTVTYNEQFF	TGCAGTGCAACTCGGACAGTAACCTACAATGAGCAGTTCTTC
once	NA	TRBV7-2	TRBJ2-4	CASSSPGRAEQYF	TGTGCCAGCAGCTCTCCGGGGAGAGCTGAGCAGTACTTC
few	NA	TRBV28	TRBJ1-2	CASRSAMSSMSYTF	TGTGCCAGCAGATCCGCCATGTCATCTATGAGCTACACCTTC
NA	NA	TRBV6-5	TRBJ2-4	CASSPASAKNIQYF	TGTGCCAGCAGCCCAGCGTCAGCCAAAAACATTCAGTACTTC